The T cell receptor beta chain described here comes from a study of blood T cell repertoires in COVID-19. Study as a whole: Sample material is recorded as cDNA or gDNA derived from T cells, B-cell-depleted T cells, or PBMCs.

In the authors' workflow: Amplification of reference gene primers was used by the study to estimate nucleated cell counts. Repertoires were generated with immunoSEQ multiplex PCR, while TCRdb's copy carries only in-frame clones and drops some. V and J calls and clone size are as listed in that table; D and trimming were resolved from the DNA. Here the sample spans under 200,000 clones, about 83% being singletons. All enrollees were roughly 18 to 89 years old and from fewer than 25 US areas. The germline CDR1 and CDR2 sequences are LGHDT and YNNKEL (reference sequence). The CDR3 contains 15 residues. V trimming: 4 bases; J trimming: 5 bases; junction bases outside the gene matches: 8.

Sequenced sample: PBMCs or T cells enriched from blood (not recorded which). This clonotype originated in a woman aged 50 to 60 in a cohort exposed to, infected with or recovered from COVID-19 (not recorded which). This chain uses TRBV3-1 (or the pseudogene TRBV3-2) with TRBJ2-1; TRBD2 matches at 7 bases. The CDR3 coding sequence is TGTGCCAGCAGCCTATTAGCGGGTGGCAACAATGAGCAGTTCTTC. Encoded protein: CASSLLAGGNNEQFF.